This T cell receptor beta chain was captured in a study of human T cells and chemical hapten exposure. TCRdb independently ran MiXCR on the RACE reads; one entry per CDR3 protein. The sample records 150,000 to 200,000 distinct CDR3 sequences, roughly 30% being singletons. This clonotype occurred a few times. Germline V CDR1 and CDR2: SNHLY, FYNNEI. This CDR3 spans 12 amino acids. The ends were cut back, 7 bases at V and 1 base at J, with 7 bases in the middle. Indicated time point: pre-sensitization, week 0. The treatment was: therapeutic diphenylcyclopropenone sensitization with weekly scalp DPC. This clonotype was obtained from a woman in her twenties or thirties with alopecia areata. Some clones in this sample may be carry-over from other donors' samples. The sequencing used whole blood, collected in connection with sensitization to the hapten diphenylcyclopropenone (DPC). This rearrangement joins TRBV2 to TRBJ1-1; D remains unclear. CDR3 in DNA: TGTGCCAGCACAGTAGAGAACACTGAAGCTTTCTTT. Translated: CASTVENTEAFF.